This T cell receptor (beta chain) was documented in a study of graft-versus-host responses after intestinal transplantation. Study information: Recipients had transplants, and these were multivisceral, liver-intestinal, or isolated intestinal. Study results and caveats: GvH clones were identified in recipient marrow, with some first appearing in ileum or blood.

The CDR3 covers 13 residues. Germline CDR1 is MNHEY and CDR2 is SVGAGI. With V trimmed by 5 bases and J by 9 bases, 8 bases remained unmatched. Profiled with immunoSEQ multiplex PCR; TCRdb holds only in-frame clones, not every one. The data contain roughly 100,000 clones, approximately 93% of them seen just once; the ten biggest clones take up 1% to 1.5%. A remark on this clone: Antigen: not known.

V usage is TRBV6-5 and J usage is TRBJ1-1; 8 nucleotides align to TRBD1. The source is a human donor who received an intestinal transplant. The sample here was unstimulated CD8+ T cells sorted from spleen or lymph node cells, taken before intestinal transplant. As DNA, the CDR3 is TGTGCCAGCAGTAAAACCGGGACAGGAAAAGCTTTCTTT. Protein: CASSKTGTGKAFF.